The rows below give T cell receptor beta chains drawn from one sample of a study of cytomegalovirus exposure and HLA in healthy donors. Profiled with immunoSEQ multiplex PCR; TCRdb holds only in-frame clones, not every one. The sample has 300,000 or so clones, about four fifths seen once. Material for sequencing was PBMCs. These receptor sequences come from a woman aged 40 to 50 in good health and CMV-seropositive. Both conserved end residues are part of each CDR3. Fields, in order: V gene, J gene, clone size, CDR3 length, CDR3 protein. The listing skips clone size in some rows; elsewhere it reads once, few, many or a size class.

>TRBV27|TRBJ2-5|once|16
CASSPRTRGGGETQYF
>TRBV28|TRBJ2-1|.|15
CASSLREGVRDEQFF
>TRBV5-1|TRBJ2-7|.|18
CASSLETRGFASGYEQYF
>TRBV7-8|TRBJ1-5|once|14
CASRDLGGNQPQHF
>TRBV29-1|TRBJ2-7|.|18
CSVGGGRAGGPSSYEQYF
>TRBV7-6|TRBJ1-6|.|17
CASSHNPGQGANSPLHF
>TRBV4-3|TRBJ2-3|once|16
CASSQVPSGGEDTQYF
>TRBV6-1|.|.|15
CASSEVQASSYEQYF
>TRBV15|TRBJ1-5|.|17
CATSRDLWAGSNQPQHF
>TRBV27|TRBJ1-2|.|14
CASSLRHTTYGYTF
>TRBV19|TRBJ2-1|.|11
CASRIDSWQFF
>TRBV6-5|TRBJ1-6|once|9
CASSYFRGF
>TRBV5-4|TRBJ2-3|.|13
CASRAGPTDTQYF
>TRBV7-9|TRBJ2-5|.|15
CASSLGAGMEETQYF
>TRBV5-4|TRBJ2-7|.|14
CASSLVAGVNEQYF
>TRBV19|TRBJ1-2|.|15
CASSPRTGASYGYTF
>TRBV6-1|TRBJ1-5|.|15
CATLSDWSSNQPQHF
>TRBV2|TRBJ2-7|.|10
CASSSYEQYF
>TRBV27|TRBJ1-2|.|13
CASRRQGAVGYTF
>TRBV5-1|TRBJ2-2|once|15
CASSASGRNTGELFF
>TRBV19|TRBJ2-1|.|14
CASRAGGPNNEQFF
>TRBV2|TRBJ1-3|.|16
CASSRGTGGSGNTIYF
>TRBV2|TRBJ2-3|.|15
CASSEVNRNTDTQYF
>TRBV6-5|TRBJ1-2|once|13
CASSPSSRDGYTF
>TRBV6-5|TRBJ1-2|few|15
CASKKGGGDNYGYTF
>TRBV10-3|TRBJ1-5|.|15
CAISETDRGGQPQHF
>TRBV5-3|TRBJ1-5|.|20
CARSLRIGDRGRYSNQPQHF
>TRBV29-1|TRBJ2-7|.|12
CSVETGNNEQYF
>TRBV14|TRBJ2-1|few|13
CASRLAGDNEQFF
>TRBV2|TRBJ2-4|.|13
CASRGRNKNIQYF
>TRBV30|TRBJ1-1|.|13
CAWRVYFNTEAFF
>TRBV25-1|TRBJ2-5|.|14
CASSDRQGGETQYF
>TRBV5-8|TRBJ2-1|.|15
CASSLGPREGLEQFF
>TRBV11-2|TRBJ1-2|.|15
CASSLERGANYGYTF
>TRBV21-1|TRBJ1-1|.|14
CASSGVDRITEAFF
>TRBV6-5|TRBJ1-2|.|14
CASTKDRNGYGYTF
>TRBV19|TRBJ2-2|.|17
CASSIDLAGLNTGELFF
>TRBV5-1|TRBJ2-1|.|19
CASSLDGTGLVSSYNEQFF
>TRBV29-1|TRBJ2-5|.|11
CSVGGRETQYF
>TRBV28|TRBJ1-1|.|15
CATLVFRVLNTEAFF
>TRBV7-2|TRBJ1-1|few|14
CASSFGTVGTEAFF
>TRBV4-2|TRBJ2-2|.|18
CASSQDFLAGVKTGELFF
>TRBV5-1|TRBJ2-7|few|14
CASSSRDRGYEQYF
>TRBV4-1|TRBJ1-4|.|15
CASSQDTGGYEKLFF
>TRBV5-1|TRBJ1-1|.|16
CASSSAGRLRNTEAFF
>TRBV30|TRBJ2-3|.|16
CAWRIRGGRGTDTQYF
>TRBV13|TRBJ2-3|.|14
CASSFSGRGNTQYF
>TRBV28|TRBJ2-1|.|14
CASSLRERHNEQFF
>TRBV5-4|TRBJ2-7|.|18
CASSLGTSGRAGGYEQYF